Listed below are T cell receptor beta chains from one sample, sequenced in a study of blood T cells in healthy people across ages. TCRdb analysed the 5' RACE reads with MiXCR anew, one entry per CDR3 protein. The sample has roughly 730,000 distinct CDR3 sequences, 56% seen once. Sequencing was done on a sample of blood. The receptor source for this set is a man between 35 and 55 years old in good health. The CDR3 runs from the conserved cysteine through the conserved F or W. D genes are given only for firm matches. The size of a clone is reported for some rows only, either as once, few or many, or as a class for expanded clones.

d_gene	v_gene	abundance	j_gene	CDR3aa	CDR3nt
.	TRBV7-2	few	TRBJ2-7	CASSWDGTYGEQYF	TGTGCCAGCAGCTGGGACGGGACCTATGGGGAGCAGTACTTC
.	TRBV30	.	TRBJ1-2	CAWNSGYDGYTF	TGTGCCTGGAACTCAGGGTATGATGGCTACACCTTC
.	TRBV20-1	.	TRBJ1-3	CSAKPGQGNTIYF	TGCAGCGCAAAGCCGGGACAAGGAAACACCATATATTTT
.	TRBV4-3	.	TRBJ2-1	CASSQDNYRPTRPYNEQFF	TGCGCCAGCAGCCAAGATAATTACCGACCGACCCGGCCCTACAATGAGCAGTTCTTC
.	TRBV29-1	many	TRBJ1-1	CSVERENRNTEAFF	TGCAGCGTTGAAAGGGAGAACAGGAACACTGAAGCTTTCTTT
.	TRBV11-2	.	TRBJ2-7	CASSYGTVYEQYF	TGTGCCAGCAGCTACGGGACTGTTTACGAGCAGTACTTC
.	TRBV4-3	.	TRBJ1-2	CASSQDLGMDYGYTF	TGCGCCAGCAGCCAAGATTTGGGAATGGACTATGGCTACACCTTC
.	TRBV2	.	TRBJ2-6	CATKRGAGANVLTF	TGTGCCACAAAAAGGGGGGCTGGGGCCAACGTCCTGACTTTC
.	TRBV29-1	few	TRBJ2-1	CSVDRGSGPSSYNEQFF	TGCAGCGTTGACCGAGGGAGCGGGCCCAGCTCCTACAATGAGCAGTTCTTC
TRBD1	TRBV7-2	few	TRBJ2-1	CASGQGAGEQFF	TGTGCCAGCGGACAGGGGGCAGGCGAGCAGTTCTTC
.	TRBV4-1	.	TRBJ2-7	CASSLGGENAYEQYF	TGCGCCAGCAGCCTCGGAGGGGAAAATGCCTACGAGCAGTACTTC
.	TRBV2	.	TRBJ2-7	CASSSREQYF	TGTGCCAGCAGTTCTCGCGAGCAGTACTTC
TRBD1	TRBV27	.	TRBJ2-2	CASSLLRAAGGLVGELFF	TGTGCCAGCAGTTTGTTACGGGCGGCAGGGGGCTTGGTCGGGGAGCTGTTTTTT
TRBD1	TRBV29-1	.	TRBJ1-4	CSGTIGTGNEKLFF	TGCAGCGGCACGATCGGGACAGGCAATGAAAAACTGTTTTTT
.	TRBV6-2/TRBV6-3	few	TRBJ2-3	CASSHGGPQYF	TGTGCCAGCAGCCACGGGGGACCGCAGTATTTT
TRBD2	TRBV5-5	.	TRBJ2-7	CASSLAGTGYEQYF	TGTGCCAGCAGCCTAGCGGGAACCGGCTACGAGCAGTACTTC
TRBD1	TRBV20-1	few	TRBJ2-3	CSAIKSLRGRSSTDTQYF	TGCAGTGCTATTAAATCTCTTAGGGGGCGGTCAAGCACAGATACGCAGTATTTT
TRBD1	TRBV30	.	TRBJ1-4	CAWTGGGGDEKLFF	TGTGCCTGGACAGGGGGCGGCGGAGATGAAAAACTGTTTTTT
TRBD1	TRBV27	.	TRBJ1-1	CASRAQTGMNTEAFF	TGTGCCAGCAGGGCACAGACAGGGATGAACACTGAAGCTTTCTTT
TRBD1	TRBV28	.	TRBJ1-2	CASSRAPGGGLDGYTF	TGTGCCAGCAGCCGGGCTCCAGGGGGCGGGTTGGATGGCTACACCTTC
.	TRBV9	few	TRBJ2-1	CASSVPPNNNEQFF	TGTGCCAGCAGCGTCCCACCTAATAACAATGAGCAGTTCTTC
.	TRBV2	.	TRBJ1-1	CASSESWGGGEAFF	TGTGCCAGCAGTGAATCATGGGGGGGAGGTGAAGCTTTCTTT
TRBD2	TRBV29-1	.	TRBJ2-1	CSVEGGGYEQFF	TGCAGCGTTGAAGGGGGGGGGTATGAGCAGTTCTTC
.	TRBV29-1	.	TRBJ2-3	CSVTQSSGGTDTQYF	TGCAGCGTGACACAATCCTCGGGGGGCACAGATACGCAGTATTTT
TRBD1	TRBV5-1	.	TRBJ1-1	CASSLRGQGAQRDTEAFF	TGCGCCAGCAGCTTAAGAGGACAGGGGGCCCAACGGGACACTGAAGCTTTCTTT
.	TRBV24-1	.	TRBJ2-1	CATQSLGYEQFF	TGTGCCACCCAATCGCTTGGCTATGAGCAGTTCTTC
TRBD1	TRBV29-1	.	TRBJ2-6	CSAGTGGPVLTF	TGCAGCGCCGGGACAGGGGGTCCCGTCCTGACTTTC
.	TRBV28	few	TRBJ1-1	CAASPQGLAEAFF	TGTGCCGCGTCTCCACAGGGTTTGGCTGAAGCTTTCTTT
TRBD1	TRBV24-1	few	TRBJ2-5	CATSGDRGSETQYF	TGTGCCACCAGTGGCGACAGGGGGAGTGAGACCCAGTACTTC
.	TRBV12-3/TRBV12-4	.	TRBJ1-4	CASTYTGPNEKLFF	TGTGCCAGCACCTACACGGGCCCTAATGAAAAACTGTTTTTT
.	TRBV7-2	once	TRBJ2-3	CASSLKARLTDTQYF	TGTGCCAGCAGCTTAAAAGCAAGGCTCACAGATACGCAGTATTTT